Below, 26 T cell receptor beta chains from the same sample are listed, as sequenced in a study of control samples from healthy donors and cancer patients. TCRdb's table, derived via immunoSEQ multiplex PCR, lists solely in-frame clones and lacks some. The profile shows tens of thousands of clones, about 85% of them singletons. The source material was blood. Receptor source: an older woman in good health.

The V call is TRBV9, the J call TRBJ1-1, with 11 bases fitting TRBD1. With 0 bases clipped from V and 7 bases from J, the junction kept 8 bases outside the gene matches. The V gene's germline CDR1 is SGDLS and CDR2 YYNGEE. The CDR3 is 16 residues long. The CDR3: CASSVGRTGGPDEAFF. In nucleotides, the CDR3 is TGTGCCAGCAGCGTAGGTCGGACAGGGGGCCCCGATGAAGCTTTCTTT.

The chain joins TRBV7-9 to TRBJ2-3; D possibly corresponds to TRBD1 (6 bases). The germline gives CDR1 SEHNR, CDR2 FQNEAQ (reference sequence). V lost 7 bases and J lost 4, with 21 bases in between. The CDR3 contains 16 residues. CDR3 amino acids: CASNSGVSLGADTQYF. Here the CDR3 DNA reads TGTGCCAGCAACTCAGGGGTCTCCCTTGGGGCAGATACGCAGTATTTT. Complete variable domain (other parts from reference TRBV7-9 and TRBJ2-3): DTGVSQNPRHKITKRGQNVTFRCDPISEHNRLYWYRQTLGQGPEFLTYFQNEAQLEKSRLLSDRFSAERPKGSFSTLEIQRTEQGDSAMYLCASNSGVSLGADTQYFGPGTRLTVL.

V is TRBV7-9 and J is TRBJ1-2; D not resolved. Germline values: CDR1 SEHNR, CDR2 FQNEAQ (reference sequence). The V gene lost 1 base and the J gene lost 6 bases, with 15 bases spanning the gap. This CDR3 is 15 amino acids long. As DNA, the CDR3 is TGTGCCAGCAGCTTAGAGGTTGGGTTGACTGATGGCTACACCTTC. This sequence encodes CASSLEVGLTDGYTF.

The rearrangement uses TRBV10-3 and TRBJ1-1; weak D call: TRBD1 (5 bases). The CDR3 covers 12 residues. The germline V gene has CDR1 ENHRY and CDR2 SYGVKD. V lost 2 bases to trimming and J lost 10 bases, with 11 bases between them. The CDR3 DNA reads as TGTGCCATCAGTGAGCCCAGGGAGGGAGCTTTCTTT. As protein: CAISEPREGAFF.

This chain connects TRBV30 to TRBJ1-2; D might be TRBD1 (6 bases). Germline V CDR1 and CDR2: GTSNPN, SVGIG (reference sequence). Trimming took 0 bases from V and 7 from J, leaving 6 bases between them. This CDR3 has 11 amino acids. The CDR3 coding sequence is TGTGCCTGGAGTGTGGGGGCTGGCTACACCTTC. Its protein product is CAWSVGAGYTF.

This chain connects TRBV5-4 to TRBJ1-1; TRBD1 agrees at 8 bases. This CDR3 spans 15 amino acids. CDR1 SGHNT and CDR2 YYREEE come from the germline V gene (reference sequence). The junction had 11 bases not matched to a gene; V was cut back by 4 bases and J by 6 bases. This CDR3 is CASSPTKRTGSEAFF. The CDR3, as DNA: TGTGCCAGCAGCCCTACGAAACGGACAGGGTCTGAAGCTTTCTTT. Supplemented by reference TRBV5-4 and TRBJ1-1, the full variable domain reads ETGVTQSPTHLIKTRGQQVTLRCSSQSGHNTVSWYQQALGQGPQFIFQYYREEENGRGNFPPRFSGLQFPNYSSELNVNALELDDSALYLCASSPTKRTGSEAFFGQGTRLTVV.

This clone was detected a few times. The chain has TRBV4-3 and TRBJ1-4, with D possibly matching TRBD1 (5 bases). V was pared by 0 bases and J by 8 bases, with 13 bases between. The V gene's germline CDR1 is LGHNA and CDR2 YSLEER. The CDR3 length is 15 residues. The CDR3 spells CASSQDMAGYEKLFF. CDR3 sequence (DNA): TGCGCCAGCAGCCAAGATATGGCAGGGTACGAAAAACTGTTTTTT.

The chain has TRBV21-1 and TRBJ1-5. TRBV21-1 is a pseudogene locus. The CDR3 covers 21 residues. DNA for the CDR3: TGTGCCAGCAGCAAACGATCGGGGCCGGAGCCAGGCTCCTATAGCAATCAGCCCCAGCATTTT. It specifies CASSKRSGPEPGSYSNQPQHF.

The genes are TRBV5-1 and TRBJ1-1; the D gene is possibly TRBD1 (5 bases). In germline, CDR1 is SGHRS, CDR2 YFSETQ. Trimming removed 7 bases at V and 0 bases at J, with 19 bases between. The CDR3 loop spans 16 amino acids. This CDR3 reads CASRGVRGSMNTEAFF. CDR3 DNA sequence: TGCGCCAGCCGGGGCGTCAGAGGGTCCATGAACACTGAAGCTTTCTTT.

In DNA, the CDR3 is TGTGCCAGCAGTAAAACACTAGCGGGAGGCAATGAGCAGTTCTTC. Its protein is CASSKTLAGGNEQFF. The chain combines TRBV6-2 or TRBV6-3 with TRBJ2-1; 12 positions match TRBD2. Germline assignment: CDR1 MNHEY and CDR2 SVGEGT. The V segment lost 5 bases and the J segment 6 bases; nucleotides outside the gene matches: 5. This CDR3 has 15 amino acids.

This chain joins TRBV30 and TRBJ1-2; tentative D call: TRBD1 (5 bases). The V gene lost 1 base and the J gene lost 4 bases, with 10 bases spanning the gap. This CDR3 spans 13 amino acids. The V gene's germline CDR1 is GTSNPN and CDR2 SVGIG (reference sequence). The CDR3: CAWSAGTAYGYTF. The CDR3 nucleotides read TGTGCCTGGAGTGCCGGGACGGCCTATGGCTACACCTTC.

The sample holds a few counts of this clone. The chain is built from TRBV6-5 and TRBJ1-5, with 7 bases matching TRBD1. V dropped 6 bases and J dropped 5; count of bases not matched to a gene: 7. Germline V gene sequence: CDR1 MNHEY, CDR2 SVGAGI. The CDR3 has 14 amino acids. The CDR3 nucleotides read TGTGCCAGCAGATCAAGAGGGGGCCATCAGCCCCAGCATTTT. It is translated as CASRSRGGHQPQHF.

The CDR3 nucleotides are TGTGCCACCGGACAGGGGAGGAATTCACCCCTCCACTTT. It specifies CATGQGRNSPLHF. The J gene is TRBJ1-6, the V gene TRBV3-1 (or the pseudogene TRBV3-2); 9 bases are a match to TRBD1. This CDR3 has 13 residues. The germline CDR1 and CDR2 sequences are LGHDT and YNNKEL (reference sequence). The junction had 5 bases not matched to a gene; V was cut back by 10 bases and J by 7 bases.

In DNA, the CDR3 is TGTGCCAGTAGTATGGTCGCCCAGGGGAATGAAAAACTGTTTTTT. It is translated as CASSMVAQGNEKLFF. The chain employs TRBV19 and TRBJ1-4; possible D gene TRBD1, 6 bases. V lost 3 bases and J 5 bases, leaving 13 bases between the germline ends. CDR3 size: 15 residues. The germline gives CDR1 LNHDA, CDR2 SQIVND (reference sequence).

The V call is TRBV7-2, the J call TRBJ1-2; D gene ambiguous. The ends were cut back, 1 base at V and 2 bases at J, with 5 bases in the middle. Germline lookup yields CDR1 SGHTA and CDR2 FQGNSA. The CDR3 totals 13 residues. CDR3 residues: CASSLGGNYGYTF. Here the CDR3 DNA reads TGTGCCAGCAGCTTAGGGGGAAACTATGGCTACACCTTC. Full variable domain (remainder filled in from reference TRBV7-2 and TRBJ1-2): GAGVSQSPSNKVTEKGKDVELRCDPISGHTALYWYRQSLGQGLEFLIYFQGNSAPDKSGLPSDRFSAERTGGSVSTLTIQRTQQEDSAVYLCASSLGGNYGYTFGSGTRLTVV.

This clone was counted a few times. Other DNA sequences in the same sample also yield this CDR3. The chain employs TRBV3-1 (or the pseudogene TRBV3-2) and TRBJ2-7; 12 bases map to TRBD2. Unmatched junction bases numbered 0, after V lost 4 bases and J lost 2 bases. The CDR3 runs 14 residues. Germline CDR1 is LGHDT and CDR2 is YNNKEL (reference sequence). The CDR3 DNA is TGTGCCAGCAGCCCTAGCGGGGGGGCCTACGAGCAGTACTTC. Translated, it gives CASSPSGGAYEQYF.

This clone is deemed medium-sized. This CDR3 is also generated by other DNA sequences in the sample. This chain links TRBV19 with TRBJ2-2; D assignment may be TRBD1 or TRBD2 (5 bases each). The CDR3 totals 12 residues. Germline loops: CDR1 LNHDA, CDR2 SQIVND (reference sequence). The V end was cut by 7 bases, the J end by 4 bases, with 7 bases between. The DNA of the CDR3 is TGTGCCAGTAAGAGGGGCACCGGGGAGCTGTTTTTT. Its translation: CASKRGTGELFF. Looking up the rest from reference TRBV19 and TRBJ2-2 gives the full variable domain: DGGITQSPKYLFRKEGQNVTLSCEQNLNHDAMYWYRQDPGQGLRLIYYSQIVNDFQKGDIAEGYSVSREKKESFPLTVTSAQKNPTAFYLCASKRGTGELFFGEGSRLTVL.

The CDR3 is CASSTDRITYEQYF. The CDR3 nucleotides read TGTGCCAGCAGCACGGACCGTATTACCTACGAGCAGTACTTC. This chain links TRBV6-5 with TRBJ2-7; D remains ambiguous. This CDR3 has 14 amino acids. From germline, CDR1 is MNHEY and CDR2 SVGAGI. V lost 6 bases and J 2 bases, leaving 14 bases between the germline ends.

This clone was seen a few times. The sample contains more than one DNA sequence encoding this CDR3. The V gene is TRBV28, the J gene TRBJ1-2; 7 bases match TRBD1. The germline V gene encodes CDR1 MDHEN and CDR2 SYDVKM. Trimming took 6 bases from V and 3 from J; bases not matched to a gene: 13. The CDR3 loop spans 16 amino acids. The CDR3 loop reads CASRLGGSGGDYGYTF. The CDR3 bases are TGTGCCAGCAGACTCGGGGGTTCAGGGGGTGACTATGGCTACACCTTC.

This clone was counted between two and nine times. The CDR3 sequence is CASSLATGILEAFF. The CDR3 DNA reads TGCGCCAGCAGCTTGGCCACAGGTATCCTTGAAGCTTTCTTT. This chain joins TRBV5-1 and TRBJ1-1, with D possibly TRBD1 on 5 matching bases. CDR3 length: 14 amino acids. Trimming cost V 0 bases and J 7 bases, with 13 bases left between them. Per the germline V gene, CDR1 is SGHRS and CDR2 is YFSETQ.

The chain employs TRBV5-5 and TRBJ2-1; 8 bases are shared with TRBD1. The germline CDR1 and CDR2 sequences are SGHKS and YYEKEE (reference sequence). The CDR3 has 16 amino acids. The V gene end was trimmed by 1 base and the J gene end by 7 bases; junction bases not matched to a gene: 10. The CDR3 region has the DNA TGTGCCAGCAGCTTGCTGGGCGGGACAGGAGTTAATGAGCAGTTCTTC. Encoded protein: CASSLLGGTGVNEQFF.

DNA for the CDR3: TGTGCCAGCAGCCAGGAGGGGGTAGTGGACGGCTACACCTTC. Encoded protein: CASSQEGVVDGYTF. This chain uses TRBV4-2 with TRBJ1-2, with D possibly matching TRBD1 (6 bases). V was cut by 3 bases and J by 8 bases, with 16 bases left in between. CDR1 and CDR2 from the germline V gene are LGHNA and YNFKEQ. There are 14 residues in the CDR3.

V usage is TRBV3-1 (or the pseudogene TRBV3-2) and J usage is TRBJ2-5, with no clear D. The CDR3 contains 14 residues. V lost 0 bases and J lost 5, with 10 bases in between. CDR1 and CDR2 (germline): LGHDT, YNNKEL (reference sequence). This CDR3 is CASSQETTRETQYF. CDR3 nucleotides: TGTGCCAGCAGCCAAGAAACAACGAGGGAGACCCAGTACTTC.

The chain couples TRBV6-2 or TRBV6-3 to TRBJ2-7, with a tentative D call TRBD1 (5 bases). V lost 6 bases and J lost 9, with 12 bases in between. The CDR3 consists of 11 residues. Germline V gives CDR1 MNHEY, CDR2 SVGEGT. CDR3 loop: CASSHTGGQYF. The CDR3 DNA is TGTGCCAGCAGCCATACAGGTGGGCAGTACTTC.

As DNA, the CDR3 is TGCGCCAGCAGCTTGGAGGGCAGGTCTAGCACTGAAGCTTTCTTT. It codes for CASSLEGRSSTEAFF. The J gene is TRBJ1-1, the V gene TRBV5-1; D unclear. Per germline, CDR1 SGHRS and CDR2 YFSETQ. The CDR3 is 15 residues long. V lost 0 bases and J lost 4, with 13 bases in between.

This clone was seen a few times. V gene TRBV6-6 combines with J gene TRBJ1-1; D gene uncertain. CDR1 and CDR2 from the germline V gene are MNHNY and SVGAGI (reference sequence). The CDR3 loop spans 14 amino acids. Trimming stripped 6 bases from V and 4 bases from J, with 15 bases between. CDR3 protein: CASRPTAVGTEAFF. In DNA, the CDR3 is TGTGCCAGCAGGCCGACCGCGGTCGGCACTGAAGCTTTCTTT.